Below, 26 T cell receptor beta chains from the same sample are listed, as sequenced in a study of cytomegalovirus exposure and HLA in healthy donors. PCR used 60 Vbeta primers and 13 Jbeta primers. Some clones are missing from TCRdb's copy, which holds only in-frame ones; the method was immunoSEQ multiplex PCR. The profile shows roughly 100,000 clones, more than 80% of them singletons. The sequenced sample consisted of PBMCs. The receptors here all came from a man aged 30 to 39 in good health and CMV-seronegative.

About this clone: The junction does not match germline at one end; this may be a read error. The chain combines TRBV29-1 with TRBJ2-5; tentative D call: TRBD2 (6 bases). CDR3 length equals 11 residues. CDR1 SQVTM and CDR2 ANQGSEA come from the germline V gene. The CDR3 region has the DNA TGCAGCGTTGAACGTGCTTCGGGAGAGGACTTC. Protein sequence: CSVERASGEDF.

The J gene is TRBJ2-7, the V gene TRBV5-1; perhaps TRBD1 as D (6 bases). V shed 4 bases and J shed 2 bases, with 13 bases lying between them. In germline, CDR1 is SGHRS, CDR2 YFSETQ. CDR3 length equals 14 residues. CDR3 region: CASSPWTETYEQYF. Here the CDR3 DNA reads TGCGCCAGCAGCCCCTGGACAGAAACCTACGAGCAGTACTTC.

The genes are TRBV6-5 and TRBJ2-7; 8 nucleotides agree with TRBD1. This CDR3 region has 13 residues. Germline CDR1 MNHEY, CDR2 SVGAGI. V lost 2 bases and J lost 6; bases outside the gene matches: 3. In DNA form, the CDR3 reads TGTGCCAGCAGTTACGACAGGGGAAGCGAGCAGTACTTC. It is translated as CASSYDRGSEQYF.

This chain joins TRBV4-2 and TRBJ2-7; 8 nucleotides line up with TRBD2. The CDR3 contains 18 residues. The J segment lost 4 bases and the V segment lost 4 bases, leaving 18 bases of the junction unmatched. CDR1 LGHNA and CDR2 YNFKEQ come from the germline V gene. DNA of the CDR3: TGTGCCAGCAGCCCTGGGGCTAGCGGGCAGGCCTCCCAATACGAGCAGTACTTC. Translated, it gives CASSPGASGQASQYEQYF.

This rearrangement joins TRBV30 to TRBJ1-4; no reliable D call. V gave up 6 bases and J gave up 8 bases, with 19 bases separating them. The CDR3 is made up of 14 amino acids. Germline V gene data show CDR1 as GTSNPN and CDR2 as SVGIG (reference sequence). Here the CDR3 reads CACPPLFGSEKLFF. Here the CDR3 DNA reads TGTGCCTGCCCTCCTCTTTTTGGGAGCGAAAAACTGTTTTTT.

The rearrangement uses TRBV25-1 and TRBJ1-5; 8 positions agree with TRBD1. Germline trimming cut 3 bases from V and 2 bases from J; bases unmatched to any gene: 6. CDR3 size: 16 residues. Germline-derived CDR1 and CDR2 are MGHDK and SYGVNS. CDR3 sequence (DNA): TGTGCCAGCAGTGATTCAGGACAGGGAGGCAATCAGCCCCAGCATTTT. It codes for CASSDSGQGGNQPQHF.

This chain links TRBV7-2 with TRBJ2-3; 7 bases fit TRBD1. V trimming: 4 bases; J trimming: 4 bases; junction bases outside the gene matches: 8. CDR1 is SGHTA, CDR2 FQGNSA, per germline. The CDR3 is 15 amino acids. In DNA form, the CDR3 reads TGTGCCAGCAGCTCGGGGACAGAGTTTGCAGATACGCAGTATTTT. It translates to CASSSGTEFADTQYF.

Comments on this clone: An end of the junction does not agree with germline; a read error may underlie this. The V call is TRBV7-7, the J call TRBJ2-5, with TRBD2 matching 8 bases. The CDR3 is 14 amino acids. Germline CDR1 reads SSHAT; CDR2 reads FNYEAQ (reference sequence). CDR3 coding DNA: TGTGCTAGCAGCTTGCGGGGGGTTTCGGAGACCCAGTACTTC. Encoded protein: CASSLRGVSETQYF.

The V and J genes are TRBV9 and TRBJ2-7, with D possibly matching TRBD1 (7 bases). Germline V gene sequence: CDR1 SGDLS, CDR2 YYNGEE. Trimming removed 0 bases at V and 3 bases at J, with 22 bases between. The CDR3 covers 18 residues. The DNA of the CDR3 is TGTGCCAGCAGCGTAGTCGCGGAGGGGGCGGGTGTCAGCTACGAGCAGTACTTC. The encoded protein is CASSVVAEGAGVSYEQYF.

The chain combines TRBV4-2 with TRBJ2-3, with D unclear. The V gene lost 0 bases and the J gene lost 2 bases, with 9 bases spanning the gap. The CDR3 is made up of 15 amino acids. From germline, CDR1 is LGHNA and CDR2 YNFKEQ. CDR3 residues: CASSQDKTFTDTQYF. CDR3 sequence (DNA): TGTGCCAGCAGCCAAGATAAGACTTTCACAGATACGCAGTATTTT.

The chain recombines TRBV7-3 with TRBJ2-5, with 14 nucleotides matching TRBD2. V gave up 5 bases and J gave up 1 base; unmatched junction bases: 6. The CDR3 is 17 amino acids. In germline, CDR1 is SGHTA, CDR2 FQGTGA. CDR3 loop: CASSPGTSGSLQETQYF. CDR3 nucleotide sequence: TGTGCCAGCAGCCCCGGGACTAGCGGGAGCCTCCAAGAGACCCAGTACTTC.

V gene TRBV23-1 combines with J gene TRBJ1-1; 7 bases are a match to TRBD1. TRBV23-1 is marked as an open reading frame, function uncertain. Trimming took 1 base from V and 4 from J; bases not matched to a gene: 12. The CDR3 spans 17 residues. Here the CDR3 DNA reads TGCGCCAGCAGTCAATGTACGGCAGGGGGTGAGGGCACTGAAGCTTTCTTT. Amino acids: CASSQCTAGGEGTEAFF.

The V call is TRBV2, the J call TRBJ1-5; 7 bases match TRBD1. V lost 5 bases to trimming and J lost 2 bases; unmatched junction nucleotides: 9. The CDR3 runs to 16 residues. Per the germline V gene, CDR1 is SNHLY and CDR2 is FYNNEI. DNA for the CDR3: TGTGCCAGCAGTACTTTCTCCGACAGGGGCAATCAGCCCCAGCATTTT. Residues: CASSTFSDRGNQPQHF.

The chain combines TRBV27 with TRBJ2-1, with 9 bases matching TRBD1. V was clipped by 3 bases and J by 0 bases; unmatched bases: 9. CDR1 and CDR2 from the germline V gene are MNHEY and SMNVEV (reference sequence). The CDR3 length is 18 residues. The CDR3 reads CASSLGLGQGSSYNEQFF. Here the CDR3 DNA reads TGTGCCAGCAGTTTGGGTCTGGGACAGGGATCCTCCTACAATGAGCAGTTCTTC.

The rearrangement links TRBV6-5 to TRBJ2-5, with 7 bases fitting TRBD1. The J segment lost 5 bases and the V segment lost 4 bases, leaving 13 bases of the junction unmatched. Per the germline V gene, CDR1 is MNHEY and CDR2 is SVGAGI. This CDR3 comprises 16 residues. The CDR3 DNA reads as TGTGCCAGCAGTTCATCAGGACAGGTCCCTTGGGAGACCCAGTACTTC. Amino acids: CASSSSGQVPWETQYF.

This chain joins TRBV11-2 and TRBJ1-3, with D maybe TRBD1 (5 bases). This CDR3 is built from 15 residues. Trimming left V 6 bases short and J 0 bases short, with 12 bases between. The germline CDR1 and CDR2 sequences are SGHAT and FQNNGV. The CDR3 spells CASRGRTSSGNTIYF. For the CDR3, the DNA is TGTGCCAGCAGAGGCCGGACAAGCTCTGGAAACACCATATATTTT.

This chain links TRBV4-1 with TRBJ2-2, with a weak D call TRBD1 (6 bases). Germline V gene data show CDR1 as MGHRA and CDR2 as YSYEKL. V was pared by 5 bases and J by 4 bases, with 17 bases between. This CDR3 region has 16 residues. CDR3 sequence reads: CASSETAGASTGELFF. CDR3 nucleotides: TGCGCCAGCAGCGAAACGGCAGGGGCGAGCACCGGGGAGCTGTTTTTT.

This rearrangement joins TRBV9 to TRBJ2-2; D call uncertain. Germline V gives CDR1 SGDLS, CDR2 YYNGEE. The CDR3 spans 13 residues. Trimming cost V 4 bases and J 7 bases, with 11 bases left between them. CDR3 nucleotide sequence: TGTGCCAGCAGCCCAGAAGGCGGCGGGGAGCTGTTTTTT. It encodes CASSPEGGGELFF.

This clone was seen a handful of times. This chain joins TRBV5-6 and TRBJ1-2; no clear D gene. From germline, CDR1 is SGHDT and CDR2 YYEEEE. V lost 0 bases, J lost 4 bases, and 10 bases lay in between. The CDR3 has 14 residues. DNA of the CDR3: TGTGCCAGCAGCTTGGGCAGCGTGGGCTATGGCTACACCTTC. Protein product: CASSLGSVGYGYTF. Full variable domain (outside the CDR3, taken from reference TRBV5-6 and TRBJ1-2): DAGVTQSPTHLIKTRGQQVTLRCSPKSGHDTVSWYQQALGQGPQFIFQYYEEEERQRGNFPDRFSGHQFPNYSSELNVNALLLGDSALYLCASSLGSVGYGYTFGSGTRLTVV.

The chain links TRBV6-6 to TRBJ2-5; D is perhaps TRBD2 (6 bases). CDR1 and CDR2 from the germline V gene are MNHNY and SVGAGI (reference sequence). This CDR3 has 14 amino acids. Trimming removed 8 bases from V and 5 bases from J, with 18 bases in between. The CDR3 here is CASSQARRGETQYF. CDR3 bases: TGTGCCAGCTCGCAGGCCAGACGGGGGGAGACCCAGTACTTC.

The CDR3 loop is CASSPSKGQSQYF. CDR3 bases: TGCGCCAGCAGTCCTTCCAAGGGACAGTCACAGTATTTT. The J gene is TRBJ2-3, the V gene TRBV23-1; 7 positions match TRBD1. TRBV23-1 is treated as an ORF (open reading frame) with a function not yet certain. The CDR3 is 13 residues long. The trim removed 4 bases at V and 12 bases at J, leaving 10 bases unmatched.

The J gene is TRBJ2-5, the V gene TRBV6-5; D is perhaps TRBD2 (6 bases). V lost 1 base and J lost 5, with 11 bases in between. CDR3 length: 14 residues. CDR1 MNHEY and CDR2 SVGAGI come from the germline V gene. The CDR3: CASSYYTSRETQYF. The CDR3 DNA is TGTGCCAGCAGTTACTACACTAGCCGGGAGACCCAGTACTTC.

CDR3 nucleotides: TGTGCCATCAGTGAGTCGGGGGGGCTGGGGACTGAGCAGTTCTTC. This sequence encodes CAISESGGLGTEQFF. This chain connects TRBV10-3 to TRBJ2-1; D possibly corresponds to TRBD2 (7 bases). Between the trimmed V and J ends, which lost 0 bases and 9 bases, there was a span of 15 bases. The germline CDR1 and CDR2 sequences are ENHRY and SYGVKD. This CDR3 comprises 15 residues.

J is TRBJ2-3 and V is TRBV13, with 10 positions matching TRBD2. The CDR3 consists of 15 residues. V was clipped by 4 bases and J by 7 bases; unmatched bases: 8. Germline V lookup: CDR1 PRHDT, CDR2 FYEKMQ (reference sequence). CDR3 sequence (DNA): TGTGCCAGCAGCTCTACTAGCGGGATGGAATATACGCAGTATTTT. Translation gives CASSSTSGMEYTQYF.

The V and J genes are TRBV27 and TRBJ2-7, with TRBD1 matching 11 bases. Losses at the gene ends were 4 bases for V and 3 bases for J; bases not matched to a gene: 2. CDR1 is MNHEY and CDR2 is SMNVEV in the germline V gene (reference sequence). This CDR3 has 14 residues. CDR3 sequence reads: CASSSGTGGYEQYF. The CDR3 coding sequence is TGTGCCAGCAGTTCTGGGACAGGGGGCTACGAGCAGTACTTC.

V is TRBV19 and J is TRBJ2-2; D may be TRBD1 (7 bases). Germline CDR1 reads LNHDA; CDR2 reads SQIVND (reference sequence). The CDR3 is 13 amino acids. Trimming left V 9 bases short and J 4 bases short, with 12 bases between. The CDR3 DNA reads as TGTGCCAGCGCGGGACAGAGCACCGGGGAGCTGTTTTTT. Translating it yields CASAGQSTGELFF.